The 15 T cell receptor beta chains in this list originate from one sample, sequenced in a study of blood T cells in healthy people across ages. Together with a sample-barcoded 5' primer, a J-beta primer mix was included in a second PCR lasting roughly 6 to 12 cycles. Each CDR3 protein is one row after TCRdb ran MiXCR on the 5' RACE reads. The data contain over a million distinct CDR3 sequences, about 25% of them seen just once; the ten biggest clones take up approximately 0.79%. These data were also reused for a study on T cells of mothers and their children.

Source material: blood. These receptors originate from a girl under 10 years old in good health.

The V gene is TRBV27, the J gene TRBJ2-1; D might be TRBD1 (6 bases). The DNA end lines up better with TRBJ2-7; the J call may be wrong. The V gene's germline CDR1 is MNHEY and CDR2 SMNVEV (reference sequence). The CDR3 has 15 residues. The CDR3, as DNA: TGTGCCAGCAGTTCCCCTGCCGACAGGATCTACGAGCAGTACTTC. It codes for CASSSPADRIYEQYF.

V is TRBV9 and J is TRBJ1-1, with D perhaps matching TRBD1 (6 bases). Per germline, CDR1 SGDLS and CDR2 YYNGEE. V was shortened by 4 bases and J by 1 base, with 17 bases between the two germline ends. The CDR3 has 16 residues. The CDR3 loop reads CASSPGRGVGNTEAFF. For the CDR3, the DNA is TGTGCCAGCAGCCCCGGCAGGGGTGTTGGGAACACTGAAGCTTTCTTT.

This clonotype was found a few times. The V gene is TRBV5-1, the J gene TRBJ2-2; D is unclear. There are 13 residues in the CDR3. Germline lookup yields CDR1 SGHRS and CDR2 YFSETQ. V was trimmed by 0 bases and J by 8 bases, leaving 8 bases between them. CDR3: CASSLATAGELFF. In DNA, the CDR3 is TGCGCCAGCAGCTTGGCGACTGCTGGGGAGCTGTTTTTT.

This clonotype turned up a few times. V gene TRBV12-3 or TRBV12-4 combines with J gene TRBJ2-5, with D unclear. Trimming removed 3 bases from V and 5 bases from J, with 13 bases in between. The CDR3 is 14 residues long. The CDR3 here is CASSFSEVWETQYF. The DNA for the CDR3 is TGTGCCAGCAGTTTCTCGGAAGTTTGGGAGACCCAGTACTTC.

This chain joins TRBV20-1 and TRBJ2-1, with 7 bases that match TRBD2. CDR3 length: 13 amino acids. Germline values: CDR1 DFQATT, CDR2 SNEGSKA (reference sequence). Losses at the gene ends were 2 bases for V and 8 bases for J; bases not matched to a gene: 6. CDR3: CSARLSGIDEQFF. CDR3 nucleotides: TGCAGTGCTAGACTGAGCGGGATCGATGAGCAGTTCTTC.

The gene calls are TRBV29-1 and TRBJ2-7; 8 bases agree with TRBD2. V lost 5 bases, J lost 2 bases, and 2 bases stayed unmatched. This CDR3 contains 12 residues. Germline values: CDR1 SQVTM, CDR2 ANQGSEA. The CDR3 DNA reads TGCAGCGTTTTTAGCGGGGCCTACGAGCAGTACTTC. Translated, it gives CSVFSGAYEQYF.

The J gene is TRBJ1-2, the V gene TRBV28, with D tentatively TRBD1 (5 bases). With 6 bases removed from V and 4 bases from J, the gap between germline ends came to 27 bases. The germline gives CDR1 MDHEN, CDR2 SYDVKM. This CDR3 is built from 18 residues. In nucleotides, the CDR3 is TGTGCCAGCAGGTGGGGAGTCTATTATCGGGCAGGGTCCTATGGCTACACCTTC. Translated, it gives CASRWGVYYRAGSYGYTF.

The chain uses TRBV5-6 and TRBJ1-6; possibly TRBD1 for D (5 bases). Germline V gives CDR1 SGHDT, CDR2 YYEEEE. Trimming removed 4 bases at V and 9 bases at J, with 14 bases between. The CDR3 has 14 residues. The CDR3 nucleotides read TGTGCCAGCAGCCGCCAGGGAGGAGGTTCACCCCTCCACTTT. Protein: CASSRQGGGSPLHF.

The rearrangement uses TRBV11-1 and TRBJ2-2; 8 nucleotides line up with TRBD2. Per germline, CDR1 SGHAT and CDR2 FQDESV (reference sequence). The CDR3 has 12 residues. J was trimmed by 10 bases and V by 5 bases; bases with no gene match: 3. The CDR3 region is CASSRSGAELFF. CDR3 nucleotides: TGTGCCAGCAGCCGTAGCGGGGCGGAGCTGTTTTTT.

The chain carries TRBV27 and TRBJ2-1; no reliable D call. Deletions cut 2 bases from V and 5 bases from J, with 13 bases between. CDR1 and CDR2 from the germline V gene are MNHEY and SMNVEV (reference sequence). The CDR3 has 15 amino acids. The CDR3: CASSLRREVNNEQFF. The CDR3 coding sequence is TGTGCCAGCAGTTTAAGGCGCGAGGTCAACAATGAGCAGTTCTTC.

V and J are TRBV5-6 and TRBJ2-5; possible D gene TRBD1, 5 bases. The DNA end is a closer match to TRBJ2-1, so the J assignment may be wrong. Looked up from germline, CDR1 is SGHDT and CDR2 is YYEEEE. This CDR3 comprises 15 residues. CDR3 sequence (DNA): TGTGCCAGCAGCTCCAACCTCGACAGCTACAATGAGCAGTTCTTC. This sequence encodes CASSSNLDSYNEQFF.

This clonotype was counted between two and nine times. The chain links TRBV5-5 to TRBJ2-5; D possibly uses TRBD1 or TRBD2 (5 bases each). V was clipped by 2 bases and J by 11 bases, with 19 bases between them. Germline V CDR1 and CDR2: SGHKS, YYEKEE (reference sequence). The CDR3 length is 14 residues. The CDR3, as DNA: TGTGCCAGCAGCTTAGGTCCCGGGGCGCGAGAGCAGTACTTC. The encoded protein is CASSLGPGAREQYF.

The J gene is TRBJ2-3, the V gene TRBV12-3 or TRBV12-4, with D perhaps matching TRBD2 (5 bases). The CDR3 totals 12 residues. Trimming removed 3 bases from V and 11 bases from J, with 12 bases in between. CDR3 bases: TGTGCCAGCAGTTTCGGAGCGGCCGAGCAGTATTTT. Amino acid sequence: CASSFGAAEQYF.

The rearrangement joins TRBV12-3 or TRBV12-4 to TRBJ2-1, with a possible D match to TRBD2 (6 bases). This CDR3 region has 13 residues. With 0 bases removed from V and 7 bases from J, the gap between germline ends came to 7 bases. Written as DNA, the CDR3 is TGTGCCAGCAGTTTAGCGGCGGGGAATGAGCAGTTCTTC. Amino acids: CASSLAAGNEQFF.

CDR3 DNA: TGCAGCGCGGGTAGCTTCATGAACACTGAAGCTTTCTTT. Amino acids: CSAGSFMNTEAFF. The rearrangement joins TRBV29-1 to TRBJ1-1; no definite D call. Trimming left V 7 bases short and J 0 bases short, with 12 bases between. From germline, CDR1 is SQVTM and CDR2 ANQGSEA. This CDR3 has 13 residues.